The T cell receptor (beta chain) under discussion was sequenced for a study of early T cells in non-severe SARS-CoV-2 infection. Across the study: Chains stayed unpaired after sequencing of bulk RNA from unsorted whole blood. Notes on the study in general: Lookups in VDJdb leaned toward anti-spike CD8 responses and missed private and CD4 specificities.

This CDR3 is built from 14 residues. Trimming left V 5 bases short and J 9 bases short, with 14 bases between. Germline CDR1 is MNHNY and CDR2 is SVGAGI (reference sequence). The library protocol tagged individual cDNA molecules with unique molecular identifiers. In TCRdb, the 5' RACE reads were re-called with MiXCR into one record per CDR3 protein. The table records 55,000 to 70,000 distinct CDR3 sequences, 12% of them present only once. As to this clonotype: Its cognate antigen is unknown.

The sequencing here drew on whole blood, taken at baseline. This TCR was sampled from an adult who was a healthcare worker with PCR-confirmed SARS-CoV-2 infection or an uninfected control (not recorded which). The donor label of this sample is uncertain. The chain joins TRBV6-6 to TRBJ1-6, with D possibly TRBD1 on 6 matching bases. This chain's CDR3 is CASSKDSAASPLHF. CDR3 coding DNA: TGTGCCAGCAGTAAGGACAGCGCAGCTTCACCCCTCCACTTT.